These T cell receptor beta chains were read from a single sample in a study of CD8 T cells in Susac syndrome. TCRdb called the immunoSEQ multiplex PCR reads again in MiXCR, with one record for every CDR3 protein. The profile shows over 200,000 distinct CDR3 sequences, approximately 95% of them singletons. The sequenced sample consisted of CD4+ T cells from PBMCs. Receptor source: a human donor with multiple sclerosis. Each CDR3 is given with its conserved first and last residue. Fields, in order: V gene, D gene, J gene, clone size, CDR3 protein, CDR3 DNA. D genes are given only for firm matches. Expanded clones get a size class; other rows say once, few or many, or leave the size out.

v_call: TRBV29-1
d_call: -
j_call: TRBJ2-5
clone_size: -
cdr3_aa: CSVTRIPFWAEETQYF
cdr3_nt: TGCAGCGTTACCAGAATTCCCTTCTGGGCGGAAGAGACCCAGTACTTC

v_call: TRBV27
d_call: TRBD2
j_call: TRBJ2-7
clone_size: -
cdr3_aa: CASKLAGEQYF
cdr3_nt: TGTGCCAGCAAACTAGCGGGAGAGCAGTACTTC

v_call: TRBV29-1
d_call: -
j_call: TRBJ1-2
clone_size: -
cdr3_aa: CSVRTVYGYTF
cdr3_nt: TGCAGCGTCCGGACTGTTTATGGCTACACCTTC

v_call: TRBV2
d_call: -
j_call: TRBJ1-5
clone_size: -
cdr3_aa: CASGGGRNQPQHF
cdr3_nt: TGTGCCAGCGGGGGAGGGAGAAATCAGCCCCAGCATTTT

v_call: TRBV30
d_call: -
j_call: TRBJ1-2
clone_size: -
cdr3_aa: CAWTLPPSGYTF
cdr3_nt: TGTGCCTGGACCTTACCTCCTAGCGGCTACACCTTC

v_call: TRBV6-6
d_call: -
j_call: TRBJ1-2
clone_size: -
cdr3_aa: CASSLPGGTGGYTF
cdr3_nt: TGTGCCAGCAGCCTTCCGGGAGGAACAGGGGGCTACACCTTC

v_call: TRBV20-1
d_call: -
j_call: TRBJ2-1
clone_size: -
cdr3_aa: CSARGWGPGSGNEQFF
cdr3_nt: TGCAGTGCCCGAGGGTGGGGGCCGGGATCGGGCAATGAGCAGTTCTTC

v_call: TRBV29-1
d_call: -
j_call: TRBJ1-1
clone_size: -
cdr3_aa: CSSHRVTEAFF
cdr3_nt: TGCAGCTCTCACAGGGTGACTGAAGCTTTCTTT

v_call: TRBV29-1
d_call: -
j_call: TRBJ1-1
clone_size: -
cdr3_aa: CSVETGRDTEAFF
cdr3_nt: TGCAGCGTTGAAACAGGGCGTGACACTGAAGCTTTCTTT

v_call: TRBV27
d_call: TRBD2
j_call: TRBJ2-1
clone_size: once
cdr3_aa: CASSRPSGAGYNEQFF
cdr3_nt: TGTGCCAGCAGTCGGCCTAGCGGGGCGGGGTACAATGAGCAGTTCTTC

v_call: TRBV12-3/TRBV12-4
d_call: -
j_call: TRBJ1-2
clone_size: -
cdr3_aa: CASSPGSGPRYGYTF
cdr3_nt: TGTGCCAGCAGTCCGGGGAGCGGGCCGCGCTATGGCTACACCTTC

v_call: TRBV20-1
d_call: -
j_call: TRBJ2-1
clone_size: -
cdr3_aa: CSARVRQGPWNEQFF
cdr3_nt: TGCAGTGCTAGAGTGCGGCAGGGGCCCTGGAATGAGCAGTTCTTC

v_call: TRBV18
d_call: -
j_call: TRBJ2-3
clone_size: -
cdr3_aa: CASSPSQVPDTQYF
cdr3_nt: TGTGCCAGCTCACCATCACAGGTTCCGGATACGCAGTATTTT

v_call: TRBV7-8
d_call: -
j_call: TRBJ1-6
clone_size: -
cdr3_aa: CASSLERSRGGRPLHF
cdr3_nt: TGTGCCAGCAGCTTAGAACGGTCCCGAGGGGGTAGGCCCCTCCACTTT

v_call: TRBV29-1
d_call: -
j_call: TRBJ1-1
clone_size: -
cdr3_aa: CSAQASNTEAFF
cdr3_nt: TGCAGCGCTCAGGCATCGAACACTGAAGCTTTCTTT

v_call: TRBV29-1
d_call: -
j_call: TRBJ1-2
clone_size: -
cdr3_aa: CSVPRHRYGYTF
cdr3_nt: TGCAGCGTCCCCCGACACCGGTATGGCTACACCTTC

v_call: TRBV15
d_call: TRBD2
j_call: TRBJ2-5
clone_size: -
cdr3_aa: CATSGGGLAQETQYF
cdr3_nt: TGTGCCACCAGCGGGGGCGGACTAGCACAAGAGACCCAGTACTTC

v_call: TRBV20-1
d_call: -
j_call: TRBJ2-5
clone_size: -
cdr3_aa: CSALVVEMGETQYF
cdr3_nt: TGCAGTGCTCTCGTGGTGGAGATGGGAGAGACCCAGTACTTC

v_call: TRBV18
d_call: TRBD1
j_call: TRBJ2-5
clone_size: -
cdr3_aa: CASSPRAGTGGRETQYF
cdr3_nt: TGTGCCAGCTCACCGCGGGCCGGGACAGGGGGCCGGGAGACCCAGTACTTC

v_call: TRBV3-1
d_call: -
j_call: TRBJ1-1
clone_size: -
cdr3_aa: CASSLATGTDTEAFF
cdr3_nt: TGTGCCAGCAGCTTAGCCACCGGGACGGACACTGAAGCTTTCTTT

v_call: TRBV3-1
d_call: -
j_call: TRBJ1-2
clone_size: -
cdr3_aa: CASNHSDTGRLGYTF
cdr3_nt: TGTGCCAGCAACCACTCTGACACAGGTCGCCTCGGCTACACCTTC

v_call: TRBV20-1
d_call: -
j_call: TRBJ2-2
clone_size: -
cdr3_aa: CSATRSGTGELFF
cdr3_nt: TGCAGTGCTACCAGATCGGGCACCGGGGAGCTGTTTTTT

v_call: TRBV5-1
d_call: -
j_call: TRBJ1-6
clone_size: -
cdr3_aa: CASSLEAEFYNSPLHF
cdr3_nt: TGCGCCAGCAGCTTGGAGGCGGAGTTCTATAATTCACCCCTCCACTTT

v_call: TRBV30
d_call: -
j_call: TRBJ1-4
clone_size: -
cdr3_aa: CAWKEGQPNEKLFF
cdr3_nt: TGTGCCTGGAAAGAGGGCCAGCCAAATGAAAAACTGTTTTTT

v_call: TRBV2
d_call: TRBD1
j_call: TRBJ2-7
clone_size: -
cdr3_aa: CASSEAPRQGAGEQYF
cdr3_nt: TGTGCCAGCAGTGAAGCCCCAAGACAGGGGGCGGGGGAGCAGTACTTC

v_call: TRBV30
d_call: -
j_call: TRBJ1-5
clone_size: -
cdr3_aa: CAWTEQGNQPQHF
cdr3_nt: TGTGCCTGGACCGAGCAGGGGAATCAGCCCCAGCATTTT

v_call: TRBV7-9
d_call: -
j_call: TRBJ1-6
clone_size: once
cdr3_aa: CASSLGVYNSPLHF
cdr3_nt: TGTGCCAGCAGCTTAGGGGTCTATAATTCACCCCTCCACTTT

v_call: TRBV20-1
d_call: TRBD1
j_call: TRBJ2-1
clone_size: -
cdr3_aa: CSATDRGNNEQFF
cdr3_nt: TGCAGTGCAACGGACAGGGGTAACAATGAGCAGTTCTTC

v_call: TRBV29-1
d_call: -
j_call: TRBJ1-2
clone_size: -
cdr3_aa: CSGSLGREGYGYTF
cdr3_nt: TGCAGCGGGTCCCTTGGCAGGGAAGGCTATGGCTACACCTTC

v_call: TRBV3-1
d_call: -
j_call: TRBJ2-5
clone_size: -
cdr3_aa: CASSQYPMETQYF
cdr3_nt: TGTGCCAGCAGCCAATATCCAATGGAGACCCAGTACTTC

v_call: TRBV9
d_call: -
j_call: TRBJ2-5
clone_size: -
cdr3_aa: CASSVSVGGRQETQYF
cdr3_nt: TGTGCCAGCAGCGTAAGTGTTGGGGGGCGGCAAGAGACCCAGTACTTC

v_call: TRBV4-2
d_call: -
j_call: TRBJ1-2
clone_size: -
cdr3_aa: CASSQDGVANYGYTF
cdr3_nt: TGTGCCAGCAGCCAAGACGGGGTAGCTAACTATGGCTACACCTTC

v_call: TRBV7-2
d_call: -
j_call: TRBJ1-2
clone_size: -
cdr3_aa: CASSSRPSPSLYGYTF
cdr3_nt: TGTGCCAGCAGCTCCCGTCCGAGTCCCTCTCTCTATGGCTACACCTTC

v_call: TRBV21-1
d_call: -
j_call: TRBJ1-2
clone_size: -
cdr3_aa: CARAGQGGYGYTF
cdr3_nt: TGTGCCAGGGCTGGGCAGGGTGGATATGGCTACACCTTC

v_call: TRBV24-1
d_call: TRBD1
j_call: TRBJ2-3
clone_size: -
cdr3_aa: CATSDTRTGGATDTQYF
cdr3_nt: TGTGCCACCAGTGATACCAGGACAGGGGGCGCGACAGATACGCAGTATTTT

v_call: TRBV20-1
d_call: -
j_call: TRBJ1-2
clone_size: -
cdr3_aa: CSARKDRTRGYTF
cdr3_nt: TGCAGTGCTAGAAAAGACAGGACCCGTGGCTACACCTTC

v_call: TRBV27
d_call: -
j_call: TRBJ1-2
clone_size: -
cdr3_aa: CASGILPGGYFSTNYGYTF
cdr3_nt: TGTGCCAGCGGTATCCTACCTGGAGGGTACTTTTCAACTAACTATGGCTACACCTTC

v_call: TRBV30
d_call: -
j_call: TRBJ2-1
clone_size: -
cdr3_aa: CAWRMEEGEQFF
cdr3_nt: TGTGCCTGGAGGATGGAGGAAGGTGAGCAGTTCTTC

v_call: TRBV19
d_call: -
j_call: TRBJ1-1
clone_size: -
cdr3_aa: CASMIGNTEAFF
cdr3_nt: TGTGCCAGTATGATTGGAAACACTGAAGCTTTCTTT

v_call: TRBV29-1
d_call: -
j_call: TRBJ2-1
clone_size: -
cdr3_aa: CSVDLRGLHLGNEQFF
cdr3_nt: TGCAGCGTTGACCTTAGGGGACTTCACCTGGGGAATGAGCAGTTCTTC

v_call: TRBV9
d_call: -
j_call: TRBJ2-5
clone_size: -
cdr3_aa: CASSVGPYQETQYF
cdr3_nt: TGTGCCAGCAGCGTAGGCCCGTACCAAGAGACCCAGTACTTC

v_call: TRBV12-5
d_call: -
j_call: TRBJ1-5
clone_size: -
cdr3_aa: CASGFSPNQPQHF
cdr3_nt: TGTGCTAGTGGTTTTTCCCCCAATCAGCCCCAGCATTTT

v_call: TRBV29-1
d_call: -
j_call: TRBJ2-5
clone_size: -
cdr3_aa: CSVEAGQETQYF
cdr3_nt: TGCAGCGTTGAAGCGGGACAAGAGACCCAGTACTTC

v_call: TRBV20-1
d_call: TRBD2
j_call: TRBJ2-3
clone_size: -
cdr3_aa: CSAPPSGGTDTQYF
cdr3_nt: TGCAGTGCTCCGCCTAGCGGGGGCACAGATACGCAGTATTTT

v_call: TRBV7-9
d_call: -
j_call: TRBJ2-5
clone_size: -
cdr3_aa: CASSPRGASQETQYF
cdr3_nt: TGTGCCAGCAGCCCCAGGGGGGCTTCCCAAGAGACCCAGTACTTC

v_call: TRBV6-5
d_call: -
j_call: TRBJ1-5
clone_size: -
cdr3_aa: CASSYSGAAPYPQHF
cdr3_nt: TGTGCCAGCAGTTACTCGGGAGCAGCCCCATATCCCCAGCATTTT

v_call: TRBV14
d_call: -
j_call: TRBJ2-1
clone_size: once
cdr3_aa: CASSQQGQIWGTGQFF
cdr3_nt: TGTGCCAGCAGCCAACAAGGACAGATCTGGGGGACTGGGCAGTTCTTC

v_call: TRBV20-1
d_call: -
j_call: TRBJ2-7
clone_size: -
cdr3_aa: CSAKGAGRIYEQYF
cdr3_nt: TGCAGTGCTAAAGGGGCCGGACGGATCTACGAGCAGTACTTC